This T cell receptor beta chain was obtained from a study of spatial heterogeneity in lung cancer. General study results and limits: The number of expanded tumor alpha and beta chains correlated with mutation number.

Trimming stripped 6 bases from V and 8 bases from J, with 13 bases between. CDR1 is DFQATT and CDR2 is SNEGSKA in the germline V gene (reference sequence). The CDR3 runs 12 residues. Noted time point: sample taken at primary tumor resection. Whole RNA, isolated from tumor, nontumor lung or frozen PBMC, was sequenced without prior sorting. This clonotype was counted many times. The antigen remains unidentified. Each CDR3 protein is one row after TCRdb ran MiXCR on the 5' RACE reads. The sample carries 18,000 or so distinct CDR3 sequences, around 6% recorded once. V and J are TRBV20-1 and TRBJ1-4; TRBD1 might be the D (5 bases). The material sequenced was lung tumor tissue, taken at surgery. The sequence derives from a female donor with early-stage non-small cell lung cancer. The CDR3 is CSAFSRGEKLFF. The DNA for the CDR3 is TGCAGTGCCTTTTCGCGGGGGGAAAAACTGTTTTTT.